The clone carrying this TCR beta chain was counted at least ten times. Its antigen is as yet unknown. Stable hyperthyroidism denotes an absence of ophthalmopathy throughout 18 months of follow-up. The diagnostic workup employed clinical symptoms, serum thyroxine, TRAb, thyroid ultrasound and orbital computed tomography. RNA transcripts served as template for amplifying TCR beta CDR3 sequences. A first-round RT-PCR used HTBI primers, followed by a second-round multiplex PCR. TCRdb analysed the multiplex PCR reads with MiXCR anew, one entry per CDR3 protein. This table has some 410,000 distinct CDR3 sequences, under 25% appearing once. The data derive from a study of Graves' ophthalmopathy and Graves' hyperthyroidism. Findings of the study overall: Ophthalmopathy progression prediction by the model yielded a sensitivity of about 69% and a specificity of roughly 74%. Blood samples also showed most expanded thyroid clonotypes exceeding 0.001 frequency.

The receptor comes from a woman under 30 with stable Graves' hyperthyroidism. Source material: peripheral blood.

CDR3 residues: CASSARDTYEQYF. The CDR3 region has the DNA TGTGCCAGCAGTGCCCGGGACACCTACGAGCAGTACTTC. This chain connects TRBV25-1 to TRBJ2-7, with TRBD1 as a possible D gene (6 bases). The V and J ends lost 4 bases and 2 bases respectively, with 9 bases between them. There are 13 residues in the CDR3. Germline-derived CDR1 and CDR2 are MGHDK and SYGVNS.